This TCR beta chain was sequenced for a study of tumor and adjacent non-tumor tissue in lung cancer. A note on this clonotype: Compared with germline, one end of the junction differs, possibly owing to a read error.

The template was RNA from unsorted bulk tissue. This CDR3 contains 16 residues. Three rounds of nested PCR, following a modified ARM-PCR protocol, produced the TCRbeta library. TCRdb reprocessed the multiplex PCR reads with MiXCR, giving one entry per CDR3 protein. Of under 150,000 distinct CDR3 sequences listed, 55% to 75% are singletons. The specimen sequenced was lung tumor tissue. The J gene is TRBJ1-1, the V gene TRBV12-3 or TRBV12-4, with a possible D match to TRBD1 (6 bases). The sequence came from a man aged 30-40 years with non-small cell lung cancer. CDR3 bases: TGTGCCAGTAGTTTCGTCGACACCGGGGGCTACACTGAAGCTTTCTTT. Its protein product is CASSFVDTGGYTEAFF.